The 29 T cell receptor beta chains presented below share a single source sample, sequenced in a study of CD8 T cells in ankylosing spondylitis. MiXCR, run by TCRdb on the 5' RACE reads, gives a single entry per CDR3 protein. The sample holds 250,000 to 350,000 distinct CDR3 sequences; roughly 20% are singletons and the top ten take roughly 7.3%. The specimen sequenced was blood, either unsorted or a sorted T cell fraction (not recorded which). The receptors come from a male donor with ankylosing spondylitis or in good health (not recorded which).

The rearrangement uses TRBV12-3 or TRBV12-4 and TRBJ2-7, with D perhaps matching TRBD1 or TRBD2 (5 bases each). The V and J ends lost 3 bases and 7 bases respectively, with 16 bases between them. There are 14 residues in the CDR3. The CDR3 region is CASSLGLASREQYV. The CDR3 nucleotides read TGTGCCAGCAGTTTGGGGCTAGCCTCAAGGGAGCAGTACGTC.

This clonotype has a count of ten or more. The V and J genes are TRBV28 and TRBJ1-1; TRBD1 aligns across 7 bases. The V gene's germline CDR1 is MDHEN and CDR2 SYDVKM. V lost 8 bases and J lost 10; bases outside the gene matches: 16. The CDR3 is 14 residues long. The CDR3 DNA reads as TGTGCCAGCGGAACCCCAGGGGCAGGGGGGGCAGCTTTCTTT. This translates into CASGTPGAGGAAFF.

This clonotype was counted between two and nine times. V gene TRBV7-3 combines with J gene TRBJ1-1; D is ambiguous. The length of the CDR3 is 13 residues. Germline CDR1 reads SGHTA; CDR2 reads FQGTGA. Trimming took 5 bases from V and 3 from J, leaving 10 bases between them. The CDR3 bases are TGTGCCAGCAGCCCCACGTTGGACACTGAAGCTTTCTTT. Amino acids: CASSPTLDTEAFF.

This chain joins TRBV7-9 and TRBJ2-7; TRBD1 matches at 7 bases. J was trimmed by 7 bases and V by 5 bases; bases with no gene match: 11. CDR3 length equals 14 residues. Germline V gene sequence: CDR1 SEHNR, CDR2 FQNEAQ (reference sequence). The CDR3 DNA is TGTGCCAGCAGCGCGAACAGGGGAAGTGGTGAGCAGTACGTC. It specifies CASSANRGSGEQYV.

In this sample, this clonotype turned up a few times. V usage is TRBV5-1 and J usage is TRBJ1-1; possible D gene TRBD1, 5 bases. The V end was cut by 0 bases, the J end by 6 bases, with 9 bases between. This CDR3 is built from 13 residues. The germline gives CDR1 SGHRS, CDR2 YFSETQ. The CDR3 DNA sequence: TGCGCCAGCAGCTTGGAGGGGCCCCCTGAAGCTTTCTTT. This gives the protein CASSLEGPPEAFF.

The CDR3 region is CSANPMTGSRYNEQFF. The CDR3 region has the DNA TGCAGTGCTAACCCGATGACAGGTTCGCGTTACAATGAGCAGTTCTTC. The chain recombines TRBV20-1 with TRBJ2-1, with D maybe TRBD1 (6 bases). With 4 bases removed from V and 4 bases from J, the gap between germline ends came to 20 bases. This CDR3 region has 16 residues. Germline V gene lookup returns CDR1 DFQATT and CDR2 SNEGSKA (reference sequence).

The chain has TRBV28 and TRBJ1-1; D is uncertain. The CDR3 has 13 residues. Per the germline V gene, CDR1 is MDHEN and CDR2 is SYDVKM. Trimming removed 1 base from V and 8 bases from J, with 11 bases in between. CDR3 protein: CASSLFSQPEAFF. The CDR3 region has the DNA TGTGCCAGCAGTTTATTCTCACAGCCAGAAGCTTTCTTT.

This clonotype was counted many times. The chain links TRBV12-3 or TRBV12-4 to TRBJ1-2; 9 bases are a match to TRBD1. Trimming took 5 bases from V and 3 from J; bases not matched to a gene: 4. The CDR3 is 14 amino acids. In nucleotides, the CDR3 is TGTGCCAGCAGTCCGGGACAGGGCTACTATGGCTACACCTTC. This encodes CASSPGQGYYGYTF.

This clonotype has more than one count but fewer than ten. This rearrangement joins TRBV12-3 or TRBV12-4 to TRBJ2-3; D call uncertain. This CDR3 is 16 amino acids long. V dropped 7 bases and J dropped 4 bases, with 21 bases sitting between them. The CDR3, as DNA: TGTGCCAGCACCCAGCAGCCCCCTCCCTCCCCAGATACGCAGTATTTT. Translation: CASTQQPPPSPDTQYF.

V gene TRBV19 combines with J gene TRBJ2-1, with a weak D call TRBD2 (6 bases). V was trimmed by 0 bases and J by 4 bases, leaving 13 bases between them. The CDR3 totals 16 residues. Per germline, CDR1 LNHDA and CDR2 SQIVND (reference sequence). CDR3: CASSIDAGGRYNEQFF. Written as DNA, the CDR3 is TGTGCCAGTAGTATAGACGCCGGGGGACGGTACAATGAGCAGTTCTTC.

This clonotype has only a few counts. The chain recombines TRBV24-1 with TRBJ2-5, with 7 nucleotides matching TRBD2. V shed 9 bases and J 4 bases; nucleotides not matched to a gene: 7. Germline V gene lookup returns CDR1 KGHDR and CDR2 SFDVKD. The CDR3 covers 13 residues. The CDR3 reads CATAKGGRETQYF. The DNA of the CDR3 is TGTGCCACCGCAAAGGGAGGGAGAGAGACCCAGTACTTC.

The chain carries TRBV6-2 or TRBV6-3 and TRBJ2-7; 7 nucleotides agree with TRBD2. The ends lost 4 bases at V and 2 bases at J; junction bases unmatched: 5. The CDR3 sequence is 14 residues long. Looked up from germline, CDR1 is MNHEY and CDR2 is SVGEGT. CDR3 in amino acids: CASSFRSGAYEQYV. CDR3 in DNA: TGTGCCAGCAGTTTTCGCAGCGGGGCCTACGAGCAGTACGTC.

This clonotype appeared a few times. V and J are TRBV3-1 and TRBJ1-1; D is unclear. V lost 6 bases and J 4 bases, leaving 15 bases between the germline ends. There are 14 residues in the CDR3. Germline assignment: CDR1 LGHDT and CDR2 YNNKEL (reference sequence). CDR3 region: CASRLRDPPTEAFF. The CDR3 DNA follows: TGTGCCAGCAGACTACGTGACCCTCCCACTGAAGCTTTCTTT.

The chain couples TRBV7-9 to TRBJ1-4; perhaps TRBD1 as D (5 bases). Trimming removed 1 base from V and 6 bases from J, with 15 bases in between. Germline V gene sequence: CDR1 SEHNR, CDR2 FQNEAQ (reference sequence). The CDR3 is 16 amino acids. CDR3 region: CASSLDSWDGDEKLFF. CDR3 DNA: TGTGCCAGCAGCTTAGATTCGTGGGACGGGGATGAAAAACTGTTTTTT.

This clonotype has only one observation. V and J are TRBV6-5 and TRBJ2-3; the D is unclear. Trimming took off 0 bases at V and 1 base at J, with 8 bases between the two ends. The germline gives CDR1 MNHEY, CDR2 SVGAGI. There are 15 residues in the CDR3. CDR3 DNA sequence: TGTGCCAGCAGTTACTCGTCCCCACGCACAGATACGCAGTATTTT. Amino acid sequence: CASSYSSPRTDTQYF.

The chain couples TRBV3-1 to TRBJ2-7; D unresolved. This CDR3 region has 17 residues. Germline values: CDR1 LGHDT, CDR2 YNNKEL (reference sequence). Trimming removed 3 bases from V and 4 bases from J, with 22 bases in between. CDR3 DNA: TGTGCCAGCAGCCAGTCCCCGAATGCAGTAGAGCGATACGAGCAGTACGTC. Protein: CASSQSPNAVERYEQYV.

The chain links TRBV28 to TRBJ1-1; D is possibly TRBD1 (5 bases). With 11 bases removed from V and 1 base from J, the gap between germline ends came to 14 bases. Germline V lookup: CDR1 MDHEN, CDR2 SYDVKM. The CDR3 totals 13 residues. The CDR3, as DNA: TGTGCCGGGACTCGTGGGGGGAACACTGAAGCTTTCTTT. The encoded protein is CAGTRGGNTEAFF.

The CDR3 nucleotides are TGCAGTGCTACCACCAGGGCGGGGGTGTCAGATACGCAGTATTTT. Translation: CSATTRAGVSDTQYF. The rearrangement joins TRBV20-1 to TRBJ2-3; 7 positions agree with TRBD2. J gave up 4 bases and V 4 bases, and 11 bases lay outside the gene matches. Germline values: CDR1 DFQATT, CDR2 SNEGSKA (reference sequence). The CDR3 totals 15 residues.

The chain employs TRBV24-1 and TRBJ2-2; 11 bases line up with TRBD1. The CDR3 is 21 residues long. V shed 2 bases and J 3 bases; nucleotides not matched to a gene: 16. Germline V lookup: CDR1 KGHDR, CDR2 SFDVKD. The CDR3 here is CATSDSALWTGGAQDTGELFF. CDR3 DNA sequence: TGTGCCACCAGTGATTCCGCCCTTTGGACAGGGGGCGCCCAGGACACCGGGGAGCTGTTTTTT.

This clonotype was counted a few times. The chain links TRBV6-2 or TRBV6-3 to TRBJ2-5; the match to TRBD1 covers 7 bases. Germline loops: CDR1 MNHEY, CDR2 SVGEGT. V shed 2 bases, J shed 5 bases, and the junction held 11 bases outside the gene matches. This CDR3 spans 16 amino acids. The CDR3 loop is CASSYPGQRFLETQYF. CDR3 DNA: TGTGCCAGCAGTTACCCGGGACAGCGATTTTTGGAGACCCAGTACTTC.

This chain joins TRBV20-1 and TRBJ2-3; 9 bases are shared with TRBD1. The CDR3 consists of 16 residues. Germline V gene lookup returns CDR1 DFQATT and CDR2 SNEGSKA (reference sequence). J lost 5 bases, V lost 1 base, and 10 bases had no gene match. This CDR3 reads CSARGGPGQGIDTQYF. As DNA, the CDR3 is TGCAGTGCTAGAGGGGGACCGGGACAGGGAATAGATACGCAGTATTTT.

The chain has TRBV20-1 and TRBJ2-3; 7 nucleotides line up with TRBD2. CDR1 is DFQATT and CDR2 is SNEGSKA in the germline V gene (reference sequence). After removal of 2 bases from V and 2 bases from J, the junction contained 7 bases not matched to a gene. This CDR3 has 15 amino acids. CDR3 sequence (DNA): TGCAGTGCTAGAAGACACGGGGACTACACAGATACGCAGTATTTT. The encoded protein is CSARRHGDYTDTQYF.

This clonotype was counted ten times or more. The genes are TRBV3-1 and TRBJ2-3; no clear D gene. The germline V gene has CDR1 LGHDT and CDR2 YNNKEL (reference sequence). The CDR3 loop spans 15 amino acids. Between the trimmed V and J ends, which lost 6 bases and 0 bases, there was a span of 13 bases. CDR3 DNA sequence: TGTGCCAGCAGTCGAGGTGGATCTAGCACAGATACGCAGTATTTT. This gives the protein CASSRGGSSTDTQYF.

The chain is built from TRBV11-2 and TRBJ2-3; D remains unclear. Germline V gives CDR1 SGHAT, CDR2 FQNNGV. CDR3 size: 14 residues. With 2 bases removed from V and 4 bases from J, the gap between germline ends came to 10 bases. CDR3 in DNA: TGTGCCAGCAGCTTATTAGGGTTCGCAGATACGCAGTATTTT. Residues: CASSLLGFADTQYF. Supplemented by reference TRBV11-2 and TRBJ2-3, the full variable domain reads EAGVAQSPRYKIIEKRQSVAFWCNPISGHATLYWYQQILGQGPKLLIQFQNNGVVDDSQLPKDRFSAERLKGVDSTLKIQPAKLEDSAVYLCASSLLGFADTQYFGPGTRLTVL.

This clonotype was counted a few times. The V gene is TRBV18, the J gene TRBJ2-1; maybe TRBD2 (6 bases). The CDR3 consists of 17 residues. Germline V gene sequence: CDR1 KGHSH, CDR2 LQKENI. The germline V and J ends were trimmed by 1 base and 0 bases, with 13 bases remaining between them. The CDR3 spells CASSPRIGGSSYNEQFF. Here the CDR3 DNA reads TGTGCCAGCTCACCACGGATCGGGGGTAGCTCCTACAATGAGCAGTTCTTC.

In its sample, this clonotype was seen many times. The chain has TRBV4-2 and TRBJ2-3; D not certain. This CDR3 spans 13 amino acids. The germline V and J ends were trimmed by 1 base and 6 bases, with 8 bases remaining between them. Germline V gives CDR1 LGHNA, CDR2 YNFKEQ. CDR3 nucleotides: TGTGCCAGCAGCCAAGGCCGTGCGGATACGCAGTATTTT. As protein: CASSQGRADTQYF.

V and J are TRBV5-1 and TRBJ2-1; 9 bases fit TRBD2. This CDR3 comprises 18 residues. V was pared by 0 bases and J by 5 bases, with 12 bases of the junction left unmatched. Per germline, CDR1 SGHRS and CDR2 YFSETQ. The CDR3 is CASSLEGGLAGRNNEQFF. The CDR3 bases are TGCGCCAGCAGCTTGGAGGGGGGTCTAGCGGGGCGGAACAATGAGCAGTTCTTC.

Many counts were recorded for this clonotype. This chain connects TRBV5-1 to TRBJ2-2; D possibly corresponds to TRBD1 (5 bases). Germline CDR1 SGHRS, CDR2 YFSETQ. CDR3 size: 15 residues. V was pared by 2 bases and J by 0 bases, with 8 bases between. The DNA of the CDR3 is TGCGCCAGCAGCTTCCAGGGCGCGAACACCGGGGAGCTGTTTTTT. Its translation is CASSFQGANTGELFF.

The sample holds many counts of this clonotype. The chain couples TRBV28 to TRBJ2-7; 7 positions match TRBD1. Unmatched junction bases numbered 2, after V lost 4 bases and J lost 2 bases. The CDR3 spans 13 residues. Looked up from germline, CDR1 is MDHEN and CDR2 is SYDVKM. The CDR3 coding sequence is TGTGCCAGCAGTTCGACAGGGACCTACGAGCAGTACGTC. Translated: CASSSTGTYEQYV.